This is a list of T cell receptor beta chains from one sample in a study of molecular identifiers for immune sequencing clone quantification. TCRdb used MiXCR to reprocess the PCR reads, holding one entry per CDR3 protein. The sample includes 460,000 or so distinct CDR3 sequences, over 20% of them seen just once. The sample comprised naive CD8+ T cells from blood, with Jurkat cell RNA spiked in. Every receptor here comes from a human donor in good health. Some libraries in this study had Jurkat cell RNA spiked in. CDR3s include the opening cysteine and the closing phenylalanine or tryptophan. A D gene is named only where the DNA matches it firmly. Some rows mark clone size as missing; the rest say once, few, many or name a class of expanded clone.

j_call	cdr3_length	clone_size	v_call	d_call	cdr3_nt	cdr3_aa
TRBJ1-5	14	few	TRBV5-6	-	TGTGCCAGCAGCTTGGGGCAGAAGAATCAGCCCCAGCATTTT	CASSLGQKNQPQHF
TRBJ2-7	16	-	TRBV27	TRBD1	TGTGCCAGCGGTACAGTCACAGGGGTTTTTATCAACGAGCAGTACTTC	CASGTVTGVFINEQYF
TRBJ1-6	17	few	TRBV7-9	-	TGTGCCAGCAGCTTAATTATGACCTCTGTGGCCAATTCACCCCTCCACTTT	CASSLIMTSVANSPLHF
TRBJ2-7	14	few	TRBV5-5	-	TGTGCCAGCAGCTTGAGGGCGATCTCCTACGAGCAGTACTTC	CASSLRAISYEQYF
TRBJ1-1	14	many	TRBV29-1	TRBD1	TGCAGCGCTCAGGGAGGGACAGGGATAGCTGAAGCTTTCTTT	CSAQGGTGIAEAFF
TRBJ1-2	16	many	TRBV14	TRBD1	TGTGCCAGCAGCCACAGGGACAGGGGACTTGCCTATGGCTACACCTTC	CASSHRDRGLAYGYTF
TRBJ2-6	15	many	TRBV7-9	TRBD1	TGTGCCAGCAGGGGACAGCCCTCTGGGGCCAACGTCCTGACTTTC	CASRGQPSGANVLTF
TRBJ2-7	14	many	TRBV5-1	TRBD2	TGTGCCAGCAGCTTAGCGGGGGGTGACTACGAGCAGTACTTC	CASSLAGGDYEQYF
TRBJ2-7	18	-	TRBV20-1	TRBD2	TGCAGTGCGACCGGACTAGCGGGGGGAGAATTTAGCTCCTACGAGCAGTACTTC	CSATGLAGGEFSSYEQYF
TRBJ1-1	16	many	TRBV7-9	-	TGTGCCAGCAGCTCCGATCGGGGCTTAATGGGGACTGAAGCTTTCTTT	CASSSDRGLMGTEAFF
TRBJ1-1	14	-	TRBV19	-	TGTGCCAGTAGTCCCGGACTGGGAGCCACTGAAGCTTTCTTT	CASSPGLGATEAFF
TRBJ1-1	14	few	TRBV3-1	-	TGTGCCAGCAGCCAAGTTTTCTCGAACACTGAAGCTTTCTTT	CASSQVFSNTEAFF
TRBJ2-3	17	many	TRBV9	TRBD1	TGTGCCAGCAGCTTAGACGGGACAGGGGAAGTTTCAGATACGCAGTATTTT	CASSLDGTGEVSDTQYF
TRBJ2-1	15	-	TRBV19	-	TGTGCCAGTAGTATTGGGTCGAGGGGAAGGAATGAGCAGTTCTTC	CASSIGSRGRNEQFF
TRBJ2-7	14	-	TRBV20-1	TRBD1	TGCAGTGCTAGGACCGGGACAGCCTCCTACGAGCAGTACTTC	CSARTGTASYEQYF
TRBJ2-5	15	-	TRBV12-3/TRBV12-4	-	TGTGCCAGCAGTCCCCCGGGACACCTCCAAGAGACCCAGTACTTC	CASSPPGHLQETQYF
TRBJ2-1	12	-	TRBV7-9	-	TGTGCCAAAAGCAGCCCTGGTAATGAGCAGTTCTTC	CAKSSPGNEQFF
TRBJ2-4	13	few	TRBV20-1	-	TGCAGTGCTAGCGGGAGAACCAAAAACATTCAGTACTTC	CSASGRTKNIQYF
TRBJ1-1	11	few	TRBV30	-	TGTGCCTGGAGTTGGGGGACTGAAGCTTTCTTT	CAWSWGTEAFF
TRBJ1-6	13	-	TRBV9	-	TGTGCCAGCAGCGAAATGTATAATTCACCCCTCCACTTT	CASSEMYNSPLHF
TRBJ2-3	19	many	TRBV12-3/TRBV12-4	TRBD2	TGTGCCAGCAGTTCCTCCCCGGGACTAGCGGGGAGCGTCGGGTCTACGCAGTATTTT	CASSSSPGLAGSVGSTQYF
TRBJ2-2	16	-	TRBV7-9	TRBD1	TGTGCCAGCAGCCACCCGACAGGGGCCAACACCGGGGAGCTGTTTTTT	CASSHPTGANTGELFF
TRBJ2-7	13	many	TRBV12-3/TRBV12-4	-	TGTGCCAGCAGTCCGGGGGACTCTCACGAGCAGTACTTC	CASSPGDSHEQYF
TRBJ1-1	13	many	TRBV4-1	-	TGCGCCAGCAGCCCATCCCGTCACACTGAAGCTTTCTTT	CASSPSRHTEAFF
TRBJ2-3	16	few	TRBV20-1	TRBD2	TGCAGTGCTAGAGATACTAGCGGGGGTTGGTCAGATACGCAGTATTTT	CSARDTSGGWSDTQYF
TRBJ1-2	14	-	TRBV12-3/TRBV12-4	-	TGTGCCAGCAGTGCCTACAGGGACGGCTATGGCTACACCTTC	CASSAYRDGYGYTF
TRBJ2-5	13	-	TRBV7-8	-	TGTGCCAGCAGCCCCCCGTTGTGGGAGACCCAGTACTTC	CASSPPLWETQYF